A selection of T cell receptor beta chains follows, all from one sample in a study of neoadjuvant anti-PD-1 for oral cavity cancer. Libraries were prepared by immunoSEQ multiplex PCR; TCRdb keeps only in-frame clonotypes and omits some of them. The table has about 14,000 clones, roughly 40% seen once. Sequencing was performed on tumor tissue, taken after nivolumab (anti-PD-1) treatment. The receptors here all came from a person between 40 and 80 years old with oral cavity squamous cell carcinoma. Both conserved end residues are part of each CDR3. D genes are given only for firm matches. Only some rows state a clone size, as once, few, many or a class for expanded clones.

d_gene	v_gene	abundance	j_gene	CDR3aa	CDR3nt
-	TRBV27	-	TRBJ1-2	CASSSPGGYYGYTF	TGTGCCAGCAGTTCCCCGGGTGGGTACTATGGCTACACCTTC
TRBD1	TRBV11-2	-	TRBJ2-3	CASSWETGTGTQYF	TGTGCCAGCAGCTGGGAGACAGGGACCGGTACGCAGTATTTT
-	TRBV9	-	TRBJ1-3	CASSPRQTVYSGNTIYF	TGTGCCAGCAGCCCCCGGCAGACGGTCTACTCTGGAAACACCATATATTTT
-	TRBV19	-	TRBJ1-5	CASSPRQEHQPQHF	TGTGCCAGTAGTCCAAGACAGGAGCACCAGCCCCAGCATTTT
-	TRBV11-2	medium-sized	TRBJ1-1	CASSLTSEAFF	TGTGCCAGCAGCCTAACGTCTGAAGCTTTCTTT
TRBD1	TRBV6-4	-	TRBJ1-2	CASSPNSRTGPSQGYTF	TGTGCCAGCAGTCCAAATAGCCGGACAGGGCCGTCTCAAGGCTACACCTTC
TRBD1	TRBV9	few	TRBJ1-6	CASSAGQGAWDSPLHF	TGTGCCAGCAGCGCGGGACAGGGGGCTTGGGATTCACCCCTCCACTTT
-	TRBV29-1	few	TRBJ2-7	CSALSREQYF	TGCAGCGCACTGAGCCGCGAGCAGTACTTC
-	TRBV6-6	many	TRBJ1-5	CASRDSNQPQHF	TGTGCCAGTCGGGACAGCAATCAGCCCCAGCATTTT
TRBD1	TRBV4-1	few	TRBJ1-5	CASSHRTGDQPQHF	TGCGCCAGCAGCCATCGGACAGGGGATCAGCCCCAGCATTTT
-	TRBV6-1	-	TRBJ1-6	CASSEGTSWDGYNSPLHF	TGTGCCAGCAGTGAAGGGACTAGCTGGGACGGATATAATTCACCCCTCCACTTT
-	TRBV4-3	-	TRBJ1-2	CASSQDRQSGYGYTF	TGCGCCAGCAGCCAAGATAGGCAGTCCGGCTATGGCTACACCTTC
-	TRBV6-5	-	TRBJ1-1	CASSSPPNRDTLPAFF	TGTGCCAGCAGTTCCCCCCCAAACCGGGACACTTTGCCGGCTTTCTTT
TRBD2	TRBV7-8	once	TRBJ2-5	CASSHDERAGGQETQYF	TGTGCCAGCAGCCACGACGAGCGAGCGGGGGGACAAGAGACCCAGTACTTC
-	TRBV19	-	TRBJ1-2	CASSTLGGGNYGYTF	TGTGCCAGTAGTACCCTCGGCGGCGGCAACTATGGCTACACCTTC
-	TRBV5-5	-	TRBJ1-2	CASSLDSRNYGYTF	TGTGCCAGCAGCTTGGACAGCAGGAACTATGGCTACACCTTC
-	TRBV7-6	many	TRBJ1-5	CASSLETSNQPQHF	TGTGCCAGCAGCTTAGAAACCAGCAATCAGCCCCAGCATTTT
TRBD1	TRBV7-2	-	TRBJ2-3	CASSLGVDRGTDTQYF	TGTGCCAGCAGCTTGGGGGTGGACAGGGGAACAGATACGCAGTATTTT
-	TRBV7-3	few	TRBJ2-3	CASSLMIKGADTQYF	TGTGCCAGCAGCTTAATGATCAAGGGAGCAGATACGCAGTATTTT
-	TRBV11-3	-	TRBJ1-1	CASRGGDSEAFF	TGTGCCAGCCGAGGCGGGGACTCTGAAGCTTTCTTT
-	TRBV7-2	few	TRBJ2-1	CASSLNRDKSQFF	TGTGCCAGCAGCTTAAACCGGGACAAATCTCAGTTCTTC
-	TRBV5-1	once	TRBJ2-2	CASSLLLQNTGELFF	TGCGCCAGCAGCTTGCTCCTCCAGAACACCGGGGAGCTGTTTTTT
-	TRBV4-3	-	TRBJ2-1	CASSQARGGYNEQFF	TGCGCCAGCAGCCAAGCAAGGGGTGGCTACAATGAGCAGTTCTTC
TRBD1	TRBV7-8	-	TRBJ1-4	CASSFAGQFNEKLFF	TGTGCCAGCAGCTTCGCGGGACAGTTTAATGAAAAACTGTTTTTT
-	TRBV27	-	TRBJ2-5	CASSPSGMMETQYF	TGTGCCAGCAGTCCCTCGGGCATGATGGAGACCCAGTACTTC
TRBD2	TRBV5-1	medium-sized	TRBJ2-3	CASSSALFTGGGADTQYF	TGCGCCAGCAGCTCCGCCCTGTTCACGGGGGGGGGCGCTGATACGCAGTATTTT
TRBD1	TRBV10-3	-	TRBJ2-3	CATGTATDTQYF	TGTGCCACCGGGACAGCCACAGATACGCAGTATTTT
-	TRBV10-3	once	TRBJ2-3	CAISIREAVTDTQYF	TGTGCCATCAGTATCAGGGAGGCGGTAACAGATACGCAGTATTTT
TRBD1	TRBV7-9	-	TRBJ2-2	CASSDRQGRTGELFF	TGTGCCAGCAGCGATCGACAGGGGAGGACCGGGGAGCTGTTTTTT
-	TRBV5-6	-	TRBJ2-5	CASSLNIGETQYF	TGTGCCAGCAGCTTGAATATCGGAGAGACCCAGTACTTC
TRBD1	TRBV27	-	TRBJ2-3	CASSSPSFRQGSTDTQYF	TGTGCCAGCAGTTCACCCTCTTTCAGACAGGGAAGCACAGATACGCAGTATTTT
-	TRBV15	few	TRBJ1-5	CATSNRHSNQPQHF	TGTGCCACCAGCAACAGGCATAGCAATCAGCCCCAGCATTTT
-	TRBV7-8	few	TRBJ1-6	CASGPGLLSPLHF	TGTGCCAGCGGGCCGGGCCTTCTCTCACCCCTCCACTTT
TRBD1	TRBV4-3	few	TRBJ2-2	CASSLIRGSSTGELFF	TGCGCCAGCAGCCTAATCAGGGGGAGCAGCACCGGGGAGCTGTTTTTT
-	TRBV7-2	-	TRBJ2-2	CASSLTGTTNTGELFF	TGTGCCAGCAGCTTAACCGGGACAACGAACACCGGGGAGCTGTTTTTT
-	TRBV19	-	TRBJ2-3	CASTVGGFRTDTQYF	TGTGCCAGTACCGTAGGGGGGTTTCGCACAGATACGCAGTATTTT
-	TRBV5-1	few	TRBJ1-4	CASSLRDTNEKLFF	TGCGCCAGCAGCTTAAGGGATACTAATGAAAAACTGTTTTTT
TRBD1	TRBV2	-	TRBJ2-1	CASSGQGMNEQFF	TGTGCCAGCAGTGGACAGGGAATGAATGAGCAGTTCTTC
-	TRBV30	-	TRBJ1-3	CAWTRGEGNTIYF	TGTGCCTGGACTCGGGGAGAGGGAAACACCATATATTTT
-	TRBV6-5	-	TRBJ2-7	CASSYRGGSYEQYF	TGTGCCAGCAGTTACCGAGGGGGATCCTACGAGCAGTACTTC
TRBD1	TRBV5-1	-	TRBJ2-3	CASSLGQGARTDTQYF	TGCGCCAGCAGCTTGGGACAGGGGGCACGCACAGATACGCAGTATTTT
-	TRBV6-6	once	TRBJ2-2	CASIPAPANTGELFF	TGTGCCAGCATACCGGCGCCTGCGAACACCGGGGAGCTGTTTTTT
-	TRBV7-2	-	TRBJ1-2	CASSERGGPVHGYTF	TGTGCCAGCAGCGAAAGGGGGGGCCCAGTCCATGGCTACACCTTC
-	TRBV19	-	TRBJ1-3	CATPEVSGNTIYF	TGTGCCACCCCAGAGGTCTCTGGAAACACCATATATTTT
TRBD1	TRBV7-9	once	TRBJ2-1	CASSSTGGERGEQFF	TGTGCCAGCAGCTCGACAGGGGGGGAACGGGGTGAGCAGTTCTTC
-	TRBV27	few	TRBJ1-2	CASSPDTLAGYTF	TGTGCCAGCAGTCCCGACACCCTCGCTGGCTACACCTTC
TRBD1	TRBV15	few	TRBJ1-1	CATSRDPGQEDVFF	TGTGCCACCAGCAGAGATCCAGGACAGGAGGACGTTTTCTTT
-	TRBV4-3	few	TRBJ2-3	CASSRGRDTQYF	TGCGCCAGCAGCCGAGGACGCGATACGCAGTATTTT
-	TRBV4-3	-	TRBJ1-2	CASSQDLQGRGYTF	TGCGCCAGCAGCCAAGATCTGCAGGGAAGAGGCTACACCTTC
-	TRBV4-1	-	TRBJ1-3	CASSPLDLGAGNTIYF	TGCGCCAGCAGCCCCCTGGACCTGGGGGCTGGAAACACCATATATTTT
-	TRBV11-2	few	TRBJ1-2	CASSLEGFYGYTF	TGTGCCAGCAGCTTAGAAGGGTTCTATGGCTACACCTTC
-	TRBV6-6	few	TRBJ1-5	CASSRPGGGPQHF	TGTGCCAGCAGCCGCCCGGGGGGAGGGCCCCAGCATTTT
-	TRBV6-5	-	TRBJ2-7	CASGRGAASYEQYF	TGTGCCAGCGGTAGGGGGGCAGCCTCCTACGAGCAGTACTTC
-	TRBV18	-	TRBJ2-3	CASSPNEGDTQYF	TGTGCCAGCTCACCAAACGAGGGAGATACGCAGTATTTT
TRBD2	TRBV6-4	-	TRBJ2-1	CASSDGTSGGNEQFF	TGTGCCAGCAGTGACGGGACTAGCGGGGGCAATGAGCAGTTCTTC
-	TRBV19	-	TRBJ1-5	CASSMDVEQPQHF	TGTGCCAGTAGTATGGACGTGGAGCAGCCCCAGCATTTT
TRBD1	TRBV5-1	medium-sized	TRBJ2-3	CASSLGTGPDTQYF	TGCGCCAGCAGCTTGGGGACAGGTCCCGATACGCAGTATTTT